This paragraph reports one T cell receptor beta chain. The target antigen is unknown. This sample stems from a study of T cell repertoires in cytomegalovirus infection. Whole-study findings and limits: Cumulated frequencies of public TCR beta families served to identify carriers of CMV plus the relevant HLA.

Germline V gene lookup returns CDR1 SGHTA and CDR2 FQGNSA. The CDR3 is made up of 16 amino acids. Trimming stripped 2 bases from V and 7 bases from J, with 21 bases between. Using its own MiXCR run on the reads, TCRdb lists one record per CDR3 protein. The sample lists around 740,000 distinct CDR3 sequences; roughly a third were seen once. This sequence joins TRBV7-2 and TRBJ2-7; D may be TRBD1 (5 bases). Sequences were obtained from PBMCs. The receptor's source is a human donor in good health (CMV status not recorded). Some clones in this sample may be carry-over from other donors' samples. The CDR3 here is CASSLIFGRGPGEQYF. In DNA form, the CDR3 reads TGTGCCAGCAGCTTAATTTTTGGTAGGGGCCCCGGGGAGCAGTACTTC.